This T cell receptor beta chain was observed in a study of Graves' ophthalmopathy and Graves' hyperthyroidism. In this sample, this clonotype turned up many times. The CDR3 consists of 14 residues. Trimming took off 5 bases at V and 10 bases at J, with 15 bases between the two ends. CDR1 and CDR2 (germline): SGHTA, FQGNSA. The authors amplified TCR beta CDR3 regions from RNA transcripts. HTBI-primed first-round RT-PCR preceded second-round multiplex PCR. TCRdb reprocessed the multiplex PCR reads with MiXCR, giving one entry per CDR3 protein. In the table there are over a million distinct CDR3 sequences, 35% to 40% of which are singletons.

This TCR derives from an adult man with Graves' hyperthyroidism. The rearrangement links TRBV7-2 to TRBJ1-6, with no clear D. Material: peripheral blood or thyroid tissue (not recorded which). This chain's CDR3 is CASSLPRGLSPLHF. In DNA, the CDR3 is TGTGCCAGCAGCCTACCGCGGGGTTTGTCACCCCTCCACTTT.